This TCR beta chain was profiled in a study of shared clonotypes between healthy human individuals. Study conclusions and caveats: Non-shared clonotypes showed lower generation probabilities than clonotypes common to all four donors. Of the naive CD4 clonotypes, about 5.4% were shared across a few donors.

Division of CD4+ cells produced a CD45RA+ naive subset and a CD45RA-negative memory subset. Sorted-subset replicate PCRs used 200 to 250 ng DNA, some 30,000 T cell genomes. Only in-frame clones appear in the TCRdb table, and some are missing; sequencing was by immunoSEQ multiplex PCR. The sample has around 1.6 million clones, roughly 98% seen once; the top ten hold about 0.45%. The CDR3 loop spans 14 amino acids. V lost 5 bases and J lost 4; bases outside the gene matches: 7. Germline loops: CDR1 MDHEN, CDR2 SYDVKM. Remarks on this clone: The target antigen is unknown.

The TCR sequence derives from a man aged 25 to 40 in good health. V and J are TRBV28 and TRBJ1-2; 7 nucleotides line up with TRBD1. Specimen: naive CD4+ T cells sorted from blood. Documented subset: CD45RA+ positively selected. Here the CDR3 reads CASSRADRIYGYTF. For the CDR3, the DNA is TGTGCCAGCAGTAGGGCGGACAGGATCTATGGCTACACCTTC.